Following are 17 T cell receptor beta chains from one sample sequenced in a study of early T cells in non-severe SARS-CoV-2 infection (dated by TCRdb to about 2021). Receptors were amplified or captured by 5' RACE. Data came from a NextSeq 500. The public reads were reanalyzed by TCRdb: fastp trimming at Q25, MiXCR alignment, in-frame beta chains only. Each record represents a unique CDR3 protein, reported with the most common genes and DNA among its rows. The sample has tens of thousands of distinct CDR3 sequences on record, roughly 5.3% of them singletons. The ten largest clones represent around 4.3% of the sample. Sequencing input: whole blood. All receptors come from an adult who was a healthcare worker with PCR-confirmed SARS-CoV-2 infection or an uninfected control (not recorded which).

The chain joins TRBV2 to TRBJ2-7; D may be TRBD1 or TRBD2 (5 bases each). Germline assignment: CDR1 SNHLY and CDR2 FYNNEI. This CDR3 is 12 amino acids long. Trimming took 6 bases from V and 6 from J, leaving 12 bases between them. CDR3 region: CASRQEAGEQYF. The CDR3 DNA reads TGTGCCAGCAGACAGGAGGCCGGCGAGCAGTACTTC. Together with reference TRBV2 and TRBJ2-7, the CDR3 gives the full variable domain: EPEVTQTPSHQVTQMGQEVILRCVPISNHLYFYWYRQILGQKVEFLVSFYNNEISEKSEIFDDQFSVERPDGSNFTLKIRSTKLEDSAMYFCASRQEAGEQYFGPGTRLTVT.

This clonotype occurred many times. The V and J genes are TRBV5-1 and TRBJ2-3, with D possibly TRBD2 on 5 matching bases. The CDR3 contains 12 residues. V lost 7 bases and J lost 5, with 11 bases in between. Germline CDR1 and CDR2: SGHRS and YFSETQ. This chain's CDR3 is CASREEGDTQYF. The CDR3 DNA is TGCGCCAGCCGAGAAGAGGGAGATACGCAGTATTTT.

This clonotype was counted at least ten times. CDR3 residues: CASSFAGSNTGELFF. CDR3 coding DNA: TGTGCCAGCAGCTTCGCAGGGTCTAACACCGGGGAGCTGTTTTTT. The genes are TRBV7-2 and TRBJ2-2; D might be TRBD1 (5 bases). The V end was cut by 3 bases, the J end by 2 bases, with 10 bases between. The CDR3 is 15 residues long. Germline lookup yields CDR1 SGHTA and CDR2 FQGNSA.

This clonotype was detected many times. The rearrangement joins TRBV3-1 to TRBJ2-5; 12 bases agree with TRBD2. V dropped 0 bases and J dropped 3; count of bases not matched to a gene: 2. The CDR3 covers 16 residues. CDR1 and CDR2 from the germline V gene are LGHDT and YNNKEL (reference sequence). The CDR3 region is CASSQELAGGKETQYF. DNA of the CDR3: TGTGCCAGCAGCCAAGAACTAGCGGGAGGAAAAGAGACCCAGTACTTC.

This clonotype was seen at least ten times. The V and J genes are TRBV27 and TRBJ2-2, with unresolved D. The CDR3 runs to 15 residues. The germline CDR1 and CDR2 sequences are MNHEY and SMNVEV (reference sequence). V lost 2 bases and J 0 bases, leaving 7 bases between the germline ends. CDR3 DNA sequence: TGTGCCAGCAGTTTACGTTCAGCGAACACCGGGGAGCTGTTTTTT. Its protein is CASSLRSANTGELFF.

The sample holds many counts of this clonotype. The rearrangement joins TRBV10-3 to TRBJ2-1; 14 nucleotides match TRBD2. Germline V gives CDR1 ENHRY, CDR2 SYGVKD. With 2 bases clipped from V and 8 bases from J, the junction kept 8 bases outside the gene matches. There are 17 residues in the CDR3. This chain's CDR3 is CAISERGGLAGDHEQFF. The CDR3 DNA reads as TGTGCCATCAGTGAGAGGGGGGGACTAGCGGGAGACCATGAGCAGTTCTTC.

V usage is TRBV28 and J usage is TRBJ2-3; 9 positions agree with TRBD2. Germline CDR1 MDHEN, CDR2 SYDVKM. Germline trimming cut 3 bases from V and 1 base from J; bases unmatched to any gene: 2. The CDR3 has 15 residues. The CDR3 sequence is CASSFRGRGTDTQYF. The CDR3 nucleotides are TGTGCCAGCAGTTTTCGCGGGAGGGGCACAGATACGCAGTATTTT.

This clonotype occurred many times. The J gene is TRBJ2-7, the V gene TRBV12-5; D is perhaps TRBD2 (6 bases). The length of the CDR3 is 16 residues. Looked up from germline, CDR1 is LGHNT and CDR2 is FRNRAP. V lost 3 bases and J 0 bases, leaving 15 bases between the germline ends. In DNA, the CDR3 is TGTGCTAGTGGTTTCCTCAGACTAGACCGCTCCTACGAGCAGTACTTC. Translating it yields CASGFLRLDRSYEQYF.

This clonotype came up many times. V gene TRBV7-2 combines with J gene TRBJ2-1; D may be TRBD1 or TRBD2 (5 bases each). The CDR3 is 16 amino acids. Deletions cut 2 bases from V and 0 bases from J, with 11 bases between. Per the germline V gene, CDR1 is SGHTA and CDR2 is FQGNSA. CDR3 in DNA: TGTGCCAGCAGCTTAAGAGGGGCTCGCTCCTACAATGAGCAGTTCTTC. Its translation: CASSLRGARSYNEQFF.

V and J are TRBV25-1 and TRBJ2-3; TRBD2 matches 9 bases. The CDR3 loop spans 19 amino acids. Unmatched junction bases numbered 12, after V lost 0 bases and J lost 2 bases. CDR1 MGHDK and CDR2 SYGVNS come from the germline V gene. This chain's CDR3 is CASSEYQGSGRNPTDTQYF. Written as DNA, the CDR3 is TGTGCCAGCAGTGAATATCAGGGAAGCGGGAGGAACCCCACAGATACGCAGTATTTT. Full variable domain (outside the CDR3, taken from reference TRBV25-1 and TRBJ2-3): EADIYQTPRYLVIGTGKKITLECSQTMGHDKMYWYQQDPGMELHLIHYSYGVNSTEKGDLSSESTVSRIRTEHFPLTLESARPSHTSQYLCASSEYQGSGRNPTDTQYFGPGTRLTVL.

This clonotype was seen at least ten times. V and J are TRBV29-1 and TRBJ1-2; no firm D call. V dropped 5 bases and J dropped 4 bases, with 11 bases sitting between them. Germline values: CDR1 SQVTM, CDR2 ANQGSEA. The CDR3 contains 12 residues. The CDR3 nucleotides are TGCAGCGTTTCCGACGGACCCTATGGCTACACCTTC. Its translation is CSVSDGPYGYTF.

This clonotype appeared many times. The rearrangement joins TRBV7-9 to TRBJ1-3, with TRBD1 matching over 9 bases. Germline V gene sequence: CDR1 SEHNR, CDR2 FQNEAQ (reference sequence). V was clipped by 5 bases and J by 0 bases; unmatched bases: 8. This CDR3 comprises 17 residues. The CDR3 protein is CASSQGQGLISGNTIYF. The CDR3 DNA is TGTGCCAGCAGCCAGGGACAGGGCCTAATCTCTGGAAACACCATATATTTT.

This clonotype was counted at least ten times. The V and J genes are TRBV27 and TRBJ2-5; 8 bases fit TRBD1. The ends lost 3 bases at V and 3 bases at J; junction bases unmatched: 9. The CDR3 length is 16 residues. Germline CDR1 MNHEY, CDR2 SMNVEV (reference sequence). The CDR3 reads CASSFLYRGTKETQYF. DNA for the CDR3: TGTGCCAGCAGTTTTCTATACAGGGGGACCAAAGAGACCCAGTACTTC.

The table lists this clonotype with many counts. The chain couples TRBV4-3 to TRBJ2-1, with unresolved D. The CDR3 is 16 amino acids. Germline V gene lookup returns CDR1 LGHNA and CDR2 YSLEER. The V gene lost 1 base and the J gene lost 0 bases, with 10 bases spanning the gap. CDR3 amino acids: CASSQAEILSYNEQFF. As DNA, the CDR3 is TGCGCCAGCAGCCAAGCGGAGATCCTCTCCTACAATGAGCAGTTCTTC.

This clonotype has ten or more counts. The V gene is TRBV7-2, the J gene TRBJ2-3; no reliable D call. Per germline, CDR1 SGHTA and CDR2 FQGNSA. V was pared by 0 bases and J by 2 bases, with 9 bases between. This CDR3 region has 15 residues. CDR3 in amino acids: CASSLAPEITDTQYF. For the CDR3, the DNA is TGTGCCAGCAGCTTAGCGCCGGAGATCACAGATACGCAGTATTTT.

The CDR3 spells CASSPQQENTEAFF. The CDR3, as DNA: TGTGCCAGCTCACCACAACAGGAGAACACTGAAGCTTTCTTT. The genes are TRBV18 and TRBJ1-1; D is perhaps TRBD1 (5 bases). This CDR3 has 14 residues. Trimming removed 1 base at V and 1 base at J, with 7 bases between. Germline V gene sequence: CDR1 KGHSH, CDR2 LQKENI.

This clonotype was counted many times. The chain is built from TRBV9 and TRBJ1-2, with 8 nucleotides matching TRBD1. Germline CDR1 reads SGDLS; CDR2 reads YYNGEE. The length of the CDR3 is 15 residues. J gave up 4 bases and V 5 bases, and 10 bases lay outside the gene matches. CDR3 nucleotides: TGTGCCAGCAGTCCAGAGACAGGGGCGCTCTATGGCTACACCTTC. Translating gives CASSPETGALYGYTF. The complete variable domain, with remaining parts taken from reference TRBV9 and TRBJ1-2, reads DSGVTQTPKHLITATGQRVTLRCSPRSGDLSVYWYQQSLDQGLQFLIQYYNGEERAKGNILERFSAQQFPDLHSELNLSSLELGDSALYFCASSPETGALYGYTFGSGTRLTVV.